These 3 T cell receptor beta chains originate from one sample sequenced in a study of blood T cell repertoires in COVID-19. Produced via immunoSEQ multiplex PCR; TCRdb's table is partial and in-frame only. The data show 200,000 to 300,000 clones, roughly 80% seen once. The specimen was peripheral blood. Every receptor here comes from a woman aged 18-29 years with acute or convalescent COVID-19.

The chain combines TRBV28 with TRBJ1-1, with D possibly being TRBD1 (6 bases). Germline values: CDR1 MDHEN, CDR2 SYDVKM. The CDR3 is 14 amino acids. The ends were cut back, 5 bases at V and 0 bases at J, with 10 bases in the middle. The CDR3 nucleotides read TGTGCCAGCAGTCTTTACAGGGTGAACACTGAAGCTTTCTTT. Translated, it gives CASSLYRVNTEAFF.

As concerns this clone: At one end the junction does not follow the germline gene, possibly because of a read error. J is TRBJ2-3 and V is TRBV6-2 or TRBV6-3; TRBD1 matches at 7 bases. Germline V lookup: CDR1 MNHEY, CDR2 SVGEGT. The CDR3 length is 13 residues. CDR3: CASSYVRTGWVNF. CDR3 DNA: TGTGCCAGCAGTTACGTACGGACAGGTTGGGTAAATTTT.

The V gene is TRBV6-1, the J gene TRBJ2-1; TRBD2 agrees at 8 bases. Trimming took 0 bases from V and 6 from J; bases not matched to a gene: 4. Germline V lookup: CDR1 MNHNS, CDR2 SASEGT. The CDR3 is 15 residues long. This CDR3 reads CASSEAAGAPNEQFF. CDR3 in DNA: TGTGCCAGCAGTGAAGCAGCGGGAGCCCCCAATGAGCAGTTCTTC.